The 23 T cell receptor beta chains below were found in one sample sequenced in a study of T cell repertoires in cytomegalovirus infection. Their recognized antigens are unknown. TCRdb reprocessed the reads via MiXCR and lists one record per CDR3 protein. The table shows fewer than 1,000,000 distinct CDR3 sequences, with around 30% occurring only once. The starting material was cultured CD8+ T cells from PBMCs, obtained from culture after CMV antigen stimulation. These receptors were obtained from a human donor in good health (CMV status not recorded). Some clones in this sample may be carry-over from other donors' samples.

This clonotype was recorded a few times. The V and J genes are TRBV6-2 or TRBV6-3 and TRBJ1-5; a possible D gene is TRBD1 (5 bases). Germline V CDR1 and CDR2: MNHEY, SVGEGT. This CDR3 has 14 residues. Trimming left V 10 bases short and J 0 bases short, with 13 bases between. The CDR3 region has the DNA TGTGCCACTTCGACAGTTTATAGCAATCAGCCCCAGCATTTT. Protein: CATSTVYSNQPQHF.

This clonotype was seen ten or more times. The V and J genes are TRBV12-3 or TRBV12-4 and TRBJ1-1; D gene ambiguous. V gave up 7 bases and J gave up 4 bases, with 13 bases separating them. The CDR3 length is 13 residues. The CDR3 loop reads CASIVGPRTEAFF. CDR3 DNA sequence: TGTGCCAGCATTGTCGGTCCACGCACTGAAGCTTTCTTT.

This clonotype appeared a few times. The CDR3 coding sequence is TGTGCCAGCAGTGACAATGACCACTATGGCTACACCTTC. It yields the protein CASSDNDHYGYTF. The genes are TRBV28 and TRBJ1-2, with no clear D. With 5 bases removed from V and 3 bases from J, the gap between germline ends came to 10 bases. CDR1 and CDR2 (germline): MDHEN, SYDVKM. The CDR3 length is 13 residues.

Turning to this clonotype: This may be a read error, as it is one base from a much larger clone. The V call is TRBV12-3 or TRBV12-4, the J call TRBJ2-7; D is uncertain. The V gene lost 5 bases and the J gene lost 0 bases, with 17 bases spanning the gap. CDR3 length equals 16 residues. The CDR3 reads CASSPLLVRSSYEQYV. The CDR3, as DNA: TGTGCCAGCAGTCCCCTACTGGTGCGAAGCTCCTACGAGCAGTACGTC.

This clonotype was seen ten or more times. The chain links TRBV12-3 or TRBV12-4 to TRBJ1-1; unclear D gene. V was pared by 6 bases and J by 6 bases, with 8 bases between. The CDR3 sequence is 11 residues long. CDR3 protein: CASSPGSEAFF. The CDR3 coding sequence is TGTGCCAGCAGCCCCGGGTCTGAAGCTTTCTTT.

This chain uses TRBV27 with TRBJ2-7, with D perhaps assigned TRBD1 or TRBD2 (5 bases each). The germline V gene has CDR1 MNHEY and CDR2 SMNVEV (reference sequence). The CDR3 loop spans 15 amino acids. Trimming took off 2 bases at V and 0 bases at J, with 11 bases between the two ends. As DNA, the CDR3 is TGTGCCAGCAGTTTAGGGGACGGAAGCTCCTACGAGCAGTACGTC. Amino acids: CASSLGDGSSYEQYV.

The V call is TRBV6-6, the J call TRBJ2-1; no clear D gene. The CDR3 consists of 15 residues. Trimming pared 2 bases from V and 0 bases from J, leaving 8 bases between. Per the germline V gene, CDR1 is MNHNY and CDR2 is SVGAGI (reference sequence). DNA of the CDR3: TGTGCCAGCAGTTACAAAGCTTACTCCTACAATGAGCAGTTCTTC. Amino acid sequence: CASSYKAYSYNEQFF.

V and J are TRBV4-1 and TRBJ2-6; D ambiguous. V lost 0 bases to trimming and J lost 8 bases, with 5 bases between them. Looked up from germline, CDR1 is MGHRA and CDR2 is YSYEKL. CDR3 size: 13 residues. CDR3 bases: TGCGCCAGCAGCCAAGAACCCCCCAACGTCCTGACTTTC. Its protein product is CASSQEPPNVLTF.

V usage is TRBV7-8 and J usage is TRBJ2-7; the D gene is possibly TRBD1 (7 bases). Germline CDR1 reads SGHVS; CDR2 reads FQNEAQ. This CDR3 contains 15 residues. The V end was cut by 5 bases, the J end by 4 bases, with 18 bases between. The CDR3 DNA follows: TGTGCCAGCAGCCAGGGGGTGGCGGGGAGTTACGAGCAGTACGTC. Protein: CASSQGVAGSYEQYV.

This clonotype came up many times. This chain connects TRBV6-1 to TRBJ2-5; 7 bases match TRBD1. J gave up 1 base and V 8 bases, and 10 bases lay outside the gene matches. The CDR3 runs 15 residues. Germline V gene lookup returns CDR1 MNHNS and CDR2 SASEGT. CDR3 amino acids: CASADRLSVQETQYF. The CDR3, as DNA: TGTGCCAGCGCGGACAGGTTGAGCGTCCAAGAGACCCAGTACTTC.

Notes on this clonotype: A read error may produce the germline difference seen at one junction end. In DNA form, the CDR3 reads TGCGCCAGCAACCAAAATACAGGGTGGACTGAAGCTTTCTTT. Its protein product is CASNQNTGWTEAFF. The chain has TRBV4-3 and TRBJ1-1; TRBD1 is a possible D gene (6 bases). This CDR3 is 14 amino acids long. CDR1 is LGHNA and CDR2 is YSLEER in the germline V gene.

The genes are TRBV7-6 and TRBJ2-1; TRBD2 agrees at 14 bases. The V segment lost 5 bases and the J segment 5 bases; nucleotides outside the gene matches: 5. The CDR3 contains 16 residues. Germline CDR1 and CDR2: SGHVS and FNYEAQ. The CDR3 loop reads CASSRLAGGRDNEQFF. The DNA of the CDR3 is TGTGCCAGCAGCAGACTAGCGGGGGGGCGGGACAATGAGCAGTTCTTC.

The rearrangement uses TRBV4-2 and TRBJ1-1; D possibly corresponds to TRBD1 (5 bases). CDR3 length: 15 amino acids. In germline, CDR1 is LGHNA, CDR2 YNFKEQ. V gave up 0 bases and J gave up 6 bases, with 14 bases separating them. This CDR3 is CASSQDRTGRAEAFF. CDR3 DNA: TGTGCCAGCAGCCAAGATCGGACGGGGCGCGCTGAAGCTTTCTTT.

This clonotype appeared a few times. The chain recombines TRBV7-8 with TRBJ1-5; 7 bases are shared with TRBD1. Germline-derived CDR1 and CDR2 are SGHVS and FQNEAQ. J was trimmed by 5 bases and V by 1 base; bases with no gene match: 5. The CDR3 consists of 15 residues. The CDR3 coding sequence is TGTGCCAGCAGCTTAGGACAGGGCGCAGATCAGCCCCAGCATTTT. Translating it yields CASSLGQGADQPQHF.

This clonotype has more than one count but fewer than ten. This chain connects TRBV4-3 to TRBJ2-1; a weak D match, TRBD2 (6 bases). Germline V gene lookup returns CDR1 LGHNA and CDR2 YSLEER. V was clipped by 1 base and J by 3 bases, with 13 bases between them. The CDR3 is made up of 16 amino acids. In DNA, the CDR3 is TGCGCCAGCAGCCAAGCCTTTGGGGGGTACTACAATGAGCAGTTCTTC. It encodes CASSQAFGGYYNEQFF.

This clonotype was counted between two and nine times. This chain connects TRBV12-3 or TRBV12-4 to TRBJ1-1, with D perhaps matching TRBD1 (6 bases). Trimming stripped 4 bases from V and 2 bases from J, with 11 bases between. The CDR3 is made up of 14 amino acids. The CDR3, as DNA: TGTGCCAGCAGTTCTCCGGACAGTAACACTGAAGCTTTCTTT. Translating it yields CASSSPDSNTEAFF.

This clonotype was counted between two and nine times. V is TRBV27 and J is TRBJ1-1; no clear D. In germline, CDR1 is MNHEY, CDR2 SMNVEV (reference sequence). The CDR3 consists of 15 residues. V was trimmed by 0 bases and J by 0 bases, leaving 8 bases between them. CDR3 in amino acids: CASSLSRDMNTEAFF. The CDR3 DNA is TGTGCCAGCAGTTTATCGCGGGATATGAACACTGAAGCTTTCTTT.

This clonotype was observed a few times. The gene calls are TRBV6-2 or TRBV6-3 and TRBJ2-7, with D possibly TRBD1 on 5 matching bases. Germline CDR1 and CDR2: MNHEY and SVGEGT. The CDR3 length is 14 residues. With 0 bases removed from V and 3 bases from J, the gap between germline ends came to 9 bases. The CDR3, as DNA: TGTGCCAGCAGTTACTCGTCAGGGATCTACGAGCAGTACGTC. Protein product: CASSYSSGIYEQYV.

This chain connects TRBV3-1 to TRBJ2-3, with TRBD2 as a possible D gene (6 bases). The CDR3 contains 18 residues. In germline, CDR1 is LGHDT, CDR2 YNNKEL (reference sequence). V dropped 2 bases and J dropped 2 bases, with 20 bases sitting between them. The CDR3 DNA reads TGTGCCAGCAGCCAAATACCACGGGGGAGCTCTGCCACAGATACGCAGTATTTT. Translating gives CASSQIPRGSSATDTQYF.

This clonotype was recorded at least ten times. The chain carries TRBV5-6 and TRBJ2-1; TRBD2 matches 11 bases. Germline CDR1 reads SGHDT; CDR2 reads YYEEEE. This CDR3 is built from 18 residues. The V gene end was trimmed by 0 bases and the J gene end by 4 bases; junction bases not matched to a gene: 9. In nucleotides, the CDR3 is TGTGCCAGCAGCTTGGGTCTAGCGGGGGGTTACGGATACAATGAGCAGTTCTTC. It encodes CASSLGLAGGYGYNEQFF.

V is TRBV19 and J is TRBJ1-1, with unresolved D. Trimming took off 3 bases at V and 5 bases at J, with 10 bases between the two ends. This CDR3 is built from 13 residues. Looked up from germline, CDR1 is LNHDA and CDR2 is SQIVND (reference sequence). CDR3 bases: TGTGCCAGTAGTATTGGGGAAGGGACTGAAGCTTTCTTT. Translating gives CASSIGEGTEAFF.

The gene calls are TRBV25-1 and TRBJ2-1; either TRBD1 or TRBD2 may fit D (5 bases each). CDR3 length: 13 residues. Trimming took off 3 bases at V and 11 bases at J, with 14 bases between the two ends. Germline CDR1 reads MGHDK; CDR2 reads SYGVNS. The CDR3 region is CASSDTLRGKQFF. CDR3 DNA sequence: TGTGCCAGCAGTGACACTTTGAGGGGTAAGCAGTTCTTC.

This clonotype occurred a few times. J is TRBJ2-7 and V is TRBV6-1, with D tentatively TRBD1 or TRBD2 (6 bases each). The CDR3 runs 15 residues. V was trimmed by 6 bases and J by 5 bases, leaving 20 bases between them. The germline CDR1 and CDR2 sequences are MNHNS and SASEGT. CDR3 in DNA: TGTGCCAGCAGATTTCTTTCGGGGGCTGGGAACGAGCAGTACTTC. Amino acid sequence: CASRFLSGAGNEQYF.